What follows is one T cell receptor beta chain and its context. How the authors handled the data: It was from reference gene primer amplification that nucleated cell counts were estimated. The data were produced by immunoSEQ multiplex PCR, yet TCRdb's version contains in-frame clones alone and is incomplete. From that table come the V and J calls and clone size; the DNA was used to work out D and trimming. This sample has about 330,000 clones; 87% occur once, and the top ten carry approximately 9.3%. The data belong to a study of blood T cell repertoires in COVID-19. Study-wide background: The analysed material was cDNA or gDNA that came from T cells, B-cell-depleted T cells, or PBMCs.

The CDR3 runs to 18 residues. V dropped 2 bases and J dropped 5; count of bases not matched to a gene: 15. Per the germline V gene, CDR1 is SGHTA and CDR2 is FQGTGA. Followed over time, Seattle patients had been enrolled while infection was active. The receptor was isolated from a man aged 25-45 years with COVID-19, enrolled during active disease. What was sequenced was peripheral blood. This rearrangement joins TRBV7-3 to TRBJ2-3; 8 bases are shared with TRBD1. The CDR3 sequence is CASSLWVDDRGEGDTQYF. CDR3 DNA sequence: TGTGCCAGCAGCTTATGGGTCGACGACAGGGGCGAGGGAGATACGCAGTATTTT.